Shown below are 27 T cell receptor beta chains from a single sample sequenced in a study of cytomegalovirus exposure and HLA in healthy donors. In the PCR, 60 Vbeta and 13 Jbeta primers were used. The table came from immunoSEQ multiplex PCR; TCRdb's copy has only in-frame clones and leaves some out. Among roughly 200,000 clones listed, approximately 82% were seen once. Source material: PBMCs. These receptor sequences come from a man aged 18-30 years in good health and CMV-seronegative.

The V call is TRBV5-1, the J call TRBJ2-5, with 10 bases identical to TRBD1. TRBJ2-7 matches the DNA end more closely, so the J call is doubtful. Per the germline V gene, CDR1 is SGHRS and CDR2 is YFSETQ. This CDR3 spans 13 amino acids. The CDR3 sequence: CASTGQGVYEQYF. CDR3 coding DNA: TGCGCCAGCACAGGACAGGGGGTTTACGAGCAGTACTTC.

The DNA of the CDR3 is TGTGCCAGCAGTTCTGGGAGTTTGGGCACTGAAGCTTTCTTT. Encoded protein: CASSSGSLGTEAFF. V is TRBV6-5 and J is TRBJ1-1; unclear D gene. The CDR3 totals 14 residues. The ends were cut back, 4 bases at V and 4 bases at J, with 13 bases in the middle. Germline lookup yields CDR1 MNHEY and CDR2 SVGAGI.

This clone was counted between two and nine times. The rearrangement links TRBV29-1 to TRBJ2-1; D uncertain. Germline V gene data show CDR1 as SQVTM and CDR2 as ANQGSEA. V was cut by 7 bases and J by 0 bases, with 16 bases left in between. The CDR3 has 15 residues. This CDR3 reads CSAQVAPSSYNEQFF. Written as DNA, the CDR3 is TGCAGCGCGCAAGTAGCCCCAAGCTCCTACAATGAGCAGTTCTTC.

This chain links TRBV11-2 with TRBJ2-7; D is ambiguous. Germline assignment: CDR1 SGHAT and CDR2 FQNNGV. The CDR3 covers 13 residues. V dropped 5 bases and J dropped 3 bases, with 11 bases sitting between them. For the CDR3, the DNA is TGTGCCAGCAGCCCAATAGCCTACTACGAGCAGTACTTC. Amino acid sequence: CASSPIAYYEQYF.

V and J are TRBV9 and TRBJ2-5; the D gene is possibly TRBD2 (6 bases). This CDR3 comprises 13 residues. The V end was cut by 6 bases, the J end by 5 bases, with 14 bases between. Germline CDR1 is SGDLS and CDR2 is YYNGEE. CDR3 bases: TGTGCCAGCAACCGGGAGAAGTGGGAGACCCAGTACTTC. Translated: CASNREKWETQYF.

The V call is TRBV6-1, the J call TRBJ2-5; D unresolved. V lost 5 bases and J lost 5, with 15 bases in between. This CDR3 region has 14 residues. Germline V gene lookup returns CDR1 MNHNS and CDR2 SASEGT. CDR3 loop: CASSPEVVWETQYF. As DNA, the CDR3 is TGTGCCAGCAGTCCCGAGGTTGTCTGGGAGACCCAGTACTTC.

The chain has TRBV30 and TRBJ2-2, with D perhaps TRBD2 (5 bases). Germline CDR1 GTSNPN, CDR2 SVGIG (reference sequence). Between the trimmed V and J ends, which lost 2 bases and 6 bases, there was a span of 7 bases. The CDR3 loop spans 12 amino acids. CDR3 DNA sequence: TGTGCCTGGAGTTGGGGAGCCGGGGAGCTGTTTTTT. Translated: CAWSWGAGELFF.

The chain recombines TRBV9 with TRBJ2-1; 9 positions match TRBD2. This CDR3 contains 15 residues. The germline V gene has CDR1 SGDLS and CDR2 YYNGEE. J lost 7 bases, V lost 2 bases, and 7 bases had no gene match. The CDR3 reads CASSVTSGRRNEQFF. CDR3 sequence (DNA): TGTGCCAGCAGCGTGACTAGCGGAAGGAGAAATGAGCAGTTCTTC.

The gene calls are TRBV7-9 and TRBJ2-1; TRBD2 matches at 7 bases. The trim removed 3 bases at V and 1 base at J, leaving 6 bases unmatched. CDR3 length equals 16 residues. Germline assignment: CDR1 SEHNR and CDR2 FQNEAQ (reference sequence). The CDR3 DNA is TGTGCCAGCAGCTTTGGGGGGGGACCTTCCTACAATGAGCAGTTCTTC. This sequence encodes CASSFGGGPSYNEQFF.

V gene TRBV27 combines with J gene TRBJ1-1, with TRBD1 matching over 8 bases. Trimming removed 7 bases from V and 5 bases from J; junction bases left unmatched: 12. This CDR3 is built from 15 residues. Germline V gene sequence: CDR1 MNHEY, CDR2 SMNVEV (reference sequence). The CDR3 loop reads CASKFGQGAGTEAFF. DNA for the CDR3: TGTGCCAGCAAGTTTGGGCAGGGGGCAGGGACTGAAGCTTTCTTT.

The rearrangement joins TRBV9 to TRBJ1-1, with D unclear. Trimming stripped 6 bases from V and 0 bases from J, with 15 bases between. This CDR3 is 15 amino acids long. Germline CDR1 is SGDLS and CDR2 is YYNGEE. The CDR3 bases are TGTGCCAGCAATCCTCAAGGAGTTATGAACACTGAAGCTTTCTTT. Translated, it gives CASNPQGVMNTEAFF.

The V gene is TRBV7-8, the J gene TRBJ1-3; TRBD1 might be the D (6 bases). Germline CDR1 is SGHVS and CDR2 is FQNEAQ. V was trimmed by 2 bases and J by 0 bases, leaving 8 bases between them. The length of the CDR3 is 15 residues. CDR3 protein: CASSLTGFSGNTIYF. In DNA form, the CDR3 reads TGTGCCAGCAGCTTAACAGGGTTCTCTGGAAACACCATATATTTT.

V is TRBV10-3 and J is TRBJ2-7, with TRBD1 matching over 7 bases. V was pared by 0 bases and J by 5 bases, with 7 bases of the junction left unmatched. CDR1 is ENHRY and CDR2 is SYGVKD in the germline V gene. The length of the CDR3 is 15 residues. The CDR3 DNA is TGTGCCATCAGTGAGTCGACAGGGTCCATCCACGAGCAGTACTTC. It encodes CAISESTGSIHEQYF.

The chain combines TRBV18 with TRBJ2-1; a possible D gene is TRBD1 (5 bases). CDR1 and CDR2 from the germline V gene are KGHSH and LQKENI. CDR3 length: 15 amino acids. Trimming shortened V by 0 bases and J by 5 bases, and 11 bases separated the two germline ends. As DNA, the CDR3 is TGTGCCAGCTCACCACCCAGGGAAGGTCACAATGAGCAGTTCTTC. Protein sequence: CASSPPREGHNEQFF.

This chain joins TRBV7-9 and TRBJ2-2; D not certain. The CDR3 has 12 residues. V was trimmed by 5 bases and J by 6 bases, leaving 7 bases between them. CDR1 and CDR2 from the germline V gene are SEHNR and FQNEAQ (reference sequence). For the CDR3, the DNA is TGTGCCAGCAGCCGACAAGCCGGGGAGCTGTTTTTT. This codes for CASSRQAGELFF.

The genes are TRBV27 and TRBJ1-2; TRBD1 matches 8 bases. Germline V CDR1 and CDR2: MNHEY, SMNVEV (reference sequence). V trimming: 3 bases; J trimming: 4 bases; junction bases outside the gene matches: 7. The CDR3 spans 15 residues. The CDR3: CASSFSTTGAYGYTF. The DNA for the CDR3 is TGTGCCAGCAGTTTTTCCACGACAGGGGCCTATGGCTACACCTTC.

This clone was detected a few times. This chain uses TRBV7-2 with TRBJ1-5; D is unclear. With 5 bases removed from V and 5 bases from J, the gap between germline ends came to 16 bases. The CDR3 has 15 residues. The germline V gene encodes CDR1 SGHTA and CDR2 FQGNSA. The CDR3 sequence is CASSRRWAADQPQHF. The CDR3 DNA reads TGTGCCAGCAGCCGTCGGTGGGCAGCAGATCAGCCCCAGCATTTT.

CDR3 in DNA: TGTGCCAGCAAAGGCGGGGGGCACGAGCAGTACTTC. This sequence encodes CASKGGGHEQYF. The chain recombines TRBV27 with TRBJ2-7, with TRBD2 matching over 8 bases. The CDR3 length is 12 residues. Germline V gene sequence: CDR1 MNHEY, CDR2 SMNVEV (reference sequence). After removal of 7 bases from V and 5 bases from J, the junction contained 4 bases not matched to a gene.

The chain has TRBV19 and TRBJ1-4, with unresolved D. V was shortened by 4 bases and J by 5 bases, with 23 bases between the two germline ends. Per germline, CDR1 LNHDA and CDR2 SQIVND (reference sequence). This CDR3 is 18 amino acids long. The CDR3 region is CASSTSLDRVTTNEKLFF. The CDR3, as DNA: TGTGCCAGTAGTACTAGCTTGGATCGGGTAACTACCAATGAAAAACTGTTTTTT. Full variable domain (missing parts from reference TRBV19 and TRBJ1-4): DGGITQSPKYLFRKEGQNVTLSCEQNLNHDAMYWYRQDPGQGLRLIYYSQIVNDFQKGDIAEGYSVSREKKESFPLTVTSAQKNPTAFYLCASSTSLDRVTTNEKLFFGSGTQLSVL.

The genes are TRBV19 and TRBJ1-2; 9 nucleotides match TRBD1. The J segment lost 8 bases and the V segment lost 5 bases, leaving 24 bases of the junction unmatched. From germline, CDR1 is LNHDA and CDR2 SQIVND (reference sequence). CDR3 length: 19 residues. CDR3: CASSHSRYRGRGPIPGYTF. In DNA form, the CDR3 reads TGTGCCAGTAGTCACAGTCGCTACAGGGGGCGAGGTCCTATACCCGGCTACACCTTC.

This sequence joins TRBV5-4 and TRBJ1-1; D gene uncertain. Germline V lookup: CDR1 SGHNT, CDR2 YYREEE (reference sequence). Trimming stripped 1 base from V and 6 bases from J, with 10 bases between. This CDR3 is built from 13 residues. Here the CDR3 DNA reads TGTGCCAGCAGCTTGACGCGAGTCGCTGAAGCTTTCTTT. This codes for CASSLTRVAEAFF.

This clone was seen only a few times. The rearrangement links TRBV18 to TRBJ1-1; 7 positions match TRBD1. The length of the CDR3 is 15 residues. Losses at the gene ends were 0 bases for V and 3 bases for J; bases not matched to a gene: 4. Germline CDR1 and CDR2: KGHSH and LQKENI. In DNA, the CDR3 is TGTGCCAGCTCACCACCGTCCAGGGGGGACACTGAAGCTTTCTTT. Translation: CASSPPSRGDTEAFF.

The V gene is TRBV29-1, the J gene TRBJ1-2; TRBD1 matches 9 bases. The CDR3 sequence is 13 residues long. Looked up from germline, CDR1 is SQVTM and CDR2 is ANQGSEA. With 5 bases clipped from V and 3 bases from J, the junction kept 4 bases outside the gene matches. The CDR3 sequence is CSVQQGADYGYTF. The CDR3 DNA follows: TGCAGCGTTCAACAGGGGGCTGACTATGGCTACACCTTC.

This chain connects TRBV27 to TRBJ1-2; 7 positions agree with TRBD1. Trimming took 6 bases from V and 0 from J; bases not matched to a gene: 4. From germline, CDR1 is MNHEY and CDR2 SMNVEV (reference sequence). The CDR3 has 14 residues. CDR3 loop: CASRRTGANYGYTF. CDR3 DNA sequence: TGTGCCAGCAGAAGGACAGGTGCTAACTATGGCTACACCTTC.

This clone came up a few times. The chain couples TRBV15 to TRBJ1-2; TRBD1 agrees at 9 bases. Germline loops: CDR1 LNHNV, CDR2 YYDKDF (reference sequence). The junction had 10 bases not matched to a gene; V was cut back by 2 bases and J by 6 bases. CDR3 length equals 16 residues. CDR3 residues: CATSRSGTGHPDGYTF. The CDR3 nucleotides read TGTGCCACCAGCAGATCCGGGACAGGGCATCCAGATGGCTACACCTTC.

The table lists this clone with a count of one. The CDR3 is CASSSRLGTHNEQFF. Here the CDR3 DNA reads TGTGCCAGTAGTTCCCGACTAGGCACCCACAATGAGCAGTTCTTC. This chain joins TRBV19 and TRBJ2-1, with D tentatively TRBD2 (6 bases). CDR1 is LNHDA, CDR2 SQIVND, per germline (reference sequence). The length of the CDR3 is 15 residues. Trimming cost V 5 bases and J 5 bases, with 16 bases left between them.

The J gene is TRBJ1-4, the V gene TRBV30, with a possible D match to TRBD1 (5 bases). The germline V and J ends were trimmed by 5 bases and 6 bases, with 13 bases remaining between them. This CDR3 comprises 13 residues. Per germline, CDR1 GTSNPN and CDR2 SVGIG (reference sequence). In DNA, the CDR3 is TGTGCCTGGTCCGACGGGGGGGATGAAAAACTGTTTTTT. Its translation is CAWSDGGDEKLFF.